These 6 T cell receptor beta chains originate from one sample sequenced in a study of blood T cell repertoires in COVID-19. Data came from immunoSEQ multiplex PCR; TCRdb stores just in-frame clones and leaves some out. The table lists about 210,000 clones, roughly 91% of them singletons. Sequencing was performed on PBMCs or T cells enriched from blood (not recorded which). The source of these receptors is a man aged 25-45 years in a cohort exposed to, infected with or recovered from COVID-19 (not recorded which).

The genes are TRBV4-1 and TRBJ1-5; 9 bases fit TRBD1. Germline CDR1 MGHRA, CDR2 YSYEKL. The length of the CDR3 is 15 residues. The J segment lost 7 bases and the V segment lost 6 bases, leaving 10 bases of the junction unmatched. Written as DNA, the CDR3 is TGCGCCAGCAGTCTGGGACAGGGAATCAGCCAGCCCCAGCATTTT. It translates to CASSLGQGISQPQHF.

The chain links TRBV6-5 to TRBJ1-1; 9 bases fit TRBD1. The CDR3 contains 15 residues. With 8 bases clipped from V and 2 bases from J, the junction kept 9 bases outside the gene matches. The germline CDR1 and CDR2 sequences are MNHEY and SVGAGI. DNA of the CDR3: TGTGCCAGCGGGCGGACAGGGGAATTAAACACTGAAGCTTTCTTT. This encodes CASGRTGELNTEAFF.

This chain joins TRBV29-1 and TRBJ2-7; 8 bases fit TRBD1. V lost 6 bases, J lost 2 bases, and 9 bases stayed unmatched. This CDR3 contains 14 residues. Germline assignment: CDR1 SQVTM and CDR2 ANQGSEA. CDR3 in amino acids: CSVSTGGSTYEQYF. The CDR3 coding sequence is TGCAGCGTAAGCACAGGGGGAAGTACCTACGAGCAGTACTTC.

The CDR3 nucleotides are TGTGCCAGCAGTTCGTCCTGGACAGGCGTCAATTCACCCCTCCACTTT. It is translated as CASSSSWTGVNSPLHF. The gene calls are TRBV2 and TRBJ1-6; 7 bases align to TRBD1. V lost 5 bases, J lost 7 bases, and 11 bases stayed unmatched. The germline CDR1 and CDR2 sequences are SNHLY and FYNNEI. This CDR3 contains 16 residues.

The chain couples TRBV28 to TRBJ2-3, with D perhaps matching TRBD2 (6 bases). V lost 5 bases to trimming and J lost 2 bases, with 26 bases between them. Germline lookup yields CDR1 MDHEN and CDR2 SYDVKM. The CDR3 contains 19 residues. DNA for the CDR3: TGTGCCAGCAGTCCCTCTGGAGGGGACTTGACTTATTACACAGATACGCAGTATTTT. It codes for CASSPSGGDLTYYTDTQYF.

This rearrangement joins TRBV5-1 to TRBJ2-1, with 7 bases fitting TRBD1. CDR3 length: 15 residues. With 0 bases clipped from V and 3 bases from J, the junction kept 3 bases outside the gene matches. CDR1 SGHRS and CDR2 YFSETQ come from the germline V gene. The CDR3 DNA sequence: TGCGCCAGCAGCTTGGTAGGGACAGACTACAATGAGCAGTTCTTC. The encoded protein is CASSLVGTDYNEQFF.